Following are 14 T cell receptor beta chains from one sample sequenced in a study of blood T cell repertoires in COVID-19. Only in-frame clones appear in the TCRdb table, and some are missing; sequencing was by immunoSEQ multiplex PCR. The profile covers about 160,000 clones, with about 85% appearing a single time and 1.1% taken by the ten largest. Specimen: peripheral blood. These receptors originate from a man aged 40-49 years with acute or convalescent COVID-19.

The V call is TRBV27, the J call TRBJ1-2; unclear D gene. The CDR3 is 14 amino acids. V dropped 0 bases and J dropped 5 bases, with 10 bases sitting between them. CDR1 MNHEY and CDR2 SMNVEV come from the germline V gene (reference sequence). The CDR3 loop reads CASSLSGTFYGYTF. Written as DNA, the CDR3 is TGTGCCAGCAGTTTATCGGGCACATTTTATGGCTACACCTTC.

V usage is TRBV28 and J usage is TRBJ1-2; D is uncertain. CDR1 and CDR2 from the germline V gene are MDHEN and SYDVKM. Trimming removed 5 bases from V and 2 bases from J, with 18 bases in between. CDR3 length equals 16 residues. CDR3 loop: CASSPPTLTPNYGYTF. As DNA, the CDR3 is TGTGCCAGCAGTCCCCCGACGTTGACTCCAAACTATGGCTACACCTTC.

The chain couples TRBV7-3 to TRBJ1-1; D gene ambiguous. Germline V lookup: CDR1 SGHTA, CDR2 FQGTGA. The V and J ends lost 5 bases and 5 bases respectively, with 12 bases between them. The CDR3 spans 13 residues. CDR3 coding DNA: TGTGCCAGCAGCCTCGACCCCAGGACTGAAGCTTTCTTT. Translated, it gives CASSLDPRTEAFF.

The table lists this clone with a count of one. J is TRBJ1-1 and V is TRBV11-2; 7 bases map to TRBD1. Germline V CDR1 and CDR2: SGHAT, FQNNGV. This CDR3 is built from 14 residues. J was trimmed by 0 bases and V by 5 bases; bases with no gene match: 3. Written as DNA, the CDR3 is TGTGCCAGCAGCAGACAGGGTCTGAACACTGAAGCTTTCTTT. It is translated as CASSRQGLNTEAFF. Supplemented by reference TRBV11-2 and TRBJ1-1, the full variable domain reads EAGVAQSPRYKIIEKRQSVAFWCNPISGHATLYWYQQILGQGPKLLIQFQNNGVVDDSQLPKDRFSAERLKGVDSTLKIQPAKLEDSAVYLCASSRQGLNTEAFFGQGTRLTVV.

The J gene is TRBJ1-3, the V gene TRBV6-5; no definite D call. Trimming stripped 6 bases from V and 0 bases from J, with 12 bases between. CDR3 length: 15 amino acids. CDR1 MNHEY and CDR2 SVGAGI come from the germline V gene. The CDR3 region has the DNA TGTGCCAGCAGCCCCTATTCTGTCTCTGGAAACACCATATATTTT. Its protein product is CASSPYSVSGNTIYF.

This sequence joins TRBV5-4 and TRBJ1-2; no clear D. CDR3 size: 14 residues. Between the trimmed V and J ends, which lost 3 bases and 1 base, there was a span of 10 bases. Germline CDR1 SGHNT, CDR2 YYREEE (reference sequence). DNA for the CDR3: TGTGCCAGCAGCTCCCCGGGAGATAACTATGGCTACACCTTC. This gives the protein CASSSPGDNYGYTF.

This chain links TRBV6-5 with TRBJ1-2; D is uncertain. V lost 8 bases to trimming and J lost 2 bases, with 12 bases between them. The CDR3 runs to 13 residues. Germline-derived CDR1 and CDR2 are MNHEY and SVGAGI. The CDR3 sequence is CASRDSANYGYTF. In DNA, the CDR3 is TGTGCCAGCCGAGACTCAGCGAACTATGGCTACACCTTC.

J is TRBJ2-1 and V is TRBV3-1 (or the pseudogene TRBV3-2); D call uncertain. In germline, CDR1 is LGHDT, CDR2 YNNKEL (reference sequence). This CDR3 has 11 residues. Trimming left V 5 bases short and J 8 bases short, with 7 bases between. Here the CDR3 reads CASSNLDEQFF. The CDR3 DNA follows: TGTGCCAGCAGCAACCTAGATGAGCAGTTCTTC.

The chain uses TRBV10-1 and TRBJ2-7; a weak D match, TRBD1 (6 bases). Trimming took 3 bases from V and 3 from J, leaving 9 bases between them. Per the germline V gene, CDR1 is WNHNN and CDR2 is SYGVQD (reference sequence). There are 13 residues in the CDR3. The CDR3 DNA sequence: TGCGCCAGCAGTGACGACAGGAGCTACGAGCAGTACTTC. Protein: CASSDDRSYEQYF.

V gene TRBV24-1 combines with J gene TRBJ2-3; TRBD2 aligns across 8 bases. The V segment lost 4 bases and the J segment 0 bases; nucleotides outside the gene matches: 5. The CDR3 covers 16 residues. Looked up from germline, CDR1 is KGHDR and CDR2 is SFDVKD. The DNA of the CDR3 is TGTGCCACCAGTGACAGCGGGGGATCTAGCACAGATACGCAGTATTTT. The encoded protein is CATSDSGGSSTDTQYF.

The rearrangement joins TRBV9 to TRBJ1-2; 8 bases line up with TRBD1. The length of the CDR3 is 14 residues. J was trimmed by 6 bases and V by 6 bases; bases with no gene match: 10. The germline gives CDR1 SGDLS, CDR2 YYNGEE. CDR3 region: CASTRTGKGDGYTF. The CDR3, as DNA: TGTGCCAGCACCCGGACAGGGAAGGGCGATGGCTACACCTTC.

The rearrangement joins TRBV5-4 to TRBJ1-5; 8 nucleotides agree with TRBD1. Germline V gives CDR1 SGHNT, CDR2 YYREEE (reference sequence). V lost 4 bases and J lost 6; bases outside the gene matches: 18. The CDR3 has 18 residues. The CDR3 spells CASSAPRADRGRAQPQHF. The CDR3 bases are TGTGCCAGCAGCGCGCCTCGGGCCGACAGGGGTAGGGCTCAGCCCCAGCATTTT. Combining the CDR3 with reference TRBV5-4 and TRBJ1-5 gives the whole variable domain ETGVTQSPTHLIKTRGQQVTLRCSSQSGHNTVSWYQQALGQGPQFIFQYYREEENGRGNFPPRFSGLQFPNYSSELNVNALELDDSALYLCASSAPRADRGRAQPQHFGDGTRLSIL.

The chain combines TRBV7-8 with TRBJ2-1; tentatively, D is TRBD1 (5 bases). With 0 bases removed from V and 6 bases from J, the gap between germline ends came to 6 bases. The CDR3 consists of 13 residues. Per the germline V gene, CDR1 is SGHVS and CDR2 is FQNEAQ. CDR3 sequence reads: CASSLAQGNEQFF. CDR3 DNA sequence: TGTGCCAGCAGCTTAGCCCAGGGCAATGAGCAGTTCTTC. Supplemented by reference TRBV7-8 and TRBJ2-1, the full variable domain reads GAGVSQSPRYKVAKRGQDVALRCDPISGHVSLFWYQQALGQGPEFLTYFQNEAQLDKSGLPSDRFFAERPEGSVSTLKIQRTQQEDSAVYLCASSLAQGNEQFFGPGTRLTVL.

This clone was recorded once. V usage is TRBV27 and J usage is TRBJ2-3, with TRBD1 matching over 8 bases. The ends lost 2 bases at V and 4 bases at J; junction bases unmatched: 2. The CDR3 consists of 14 residues. The germline V gene encodes CDR1 MNHEY and CDR2 SMNVEV (reference sequence). The CDR3 DNA sequence: TGTGCCAGCAGTTTAGGACAGGGATCAGATACGCAGTATTTT. Amino acids: CASSLGQGSDTQYF.